What follows describes a single T cell receptor (beta chain). Its antigen remains unidentified. The protocol was immunoSEQ multiplex PCR, while the TCRdb copy is restricted to in-frame clones and leaves out a portion. The repertoire has roughly 500,000 clones, over 70% of them found once; the top ten carry 12%. Donors included only healthy HIV-negative adults lacking recent acute infections or vaccinations. This sample was taken from a study of shared clonotypes between healthy human individuals. Study findings and constraints: The sampled material consisted only of blood, and tissue repertoires are likely to differ. Sequencing depth was predicted to influence how clonotypes are shared among donors.

The sequence derives from a woman in her thirties or forties in good health. Some clones in this sample may be carry-over from other donors' samples. The sequencing input was PBMCs.

In DNA form, the CDR3 reads TGTGCCAGCAGCTTAGACCCCACCGGGGAGCTGTTTTTT. Amino acid sequence: CASSLDPTGELFF. J is TRBJ2-2 and V is TRBV7-8; D is ambiguous. V dropped 1 base and J dropped 4 bases, with 4 bases sitting between them. The CDR3 is 13 amino acids. Germline values: CDR1 SGHVS, CDR2 FQNEAQ.